This is a list of T cell receptor beta chains from one sample in a study of OX40 agonist ivuxolimab in advanced cancers. Libraries were prepared by immunoSEQ multiplex PCR; TCRdb keeps only in-frame clonotypes and omits some of them. The repertoire holds about 25,000 clones, with over 70% as singletons. Sequencing was performed on CD4+ or CD8+ T cells sorted from blood, taken in a trial of the OX40 agonist ivuxolimab. These receptors all stem from an adult with an advanced solid tumor such as melanoma, head and neck, liver or kidney cancer. CDR3s include the opening cysteine and the closing phenylalanine or tryptophan. D genes are given only for firm matches. Some rows have no size entry. The others give once, few or many, or a class for an expanded clone.

>TRBD2|16|TRBJ2-7|TRBV7-6|.
CASSPWAGVDSYEQYF
TGTGCCAGCAGCCCGTGGGCGGGGGTGGACTCCTACGAGCAGTACTTC
>TRBD2|15|TRBJ2-1|TRBV6-1|.
CASSRRGASYNEQFF
TGTGCCAGCTCTAGGCGGGGGGCGTCCTACAATGAGCAGTTCTTC
>TRBD1|15|TRBJ1-6|TRBV9|.
CASSVEGQEGLPIHF
TGTGCCAGCAGCGTAGAGGGACAGGAGGGGCTTCCGATCCACTTT
>TRBD1|15|TRBJ1-5|TRBV9|.
CASSSTGDPNQPQHF
TGTGCCAGCAGCTCGACAGGGGATCCAAATCAGCCCCAGCATTTT
>.|14|TRBJ2-7|TRBV7-9|few
CASSSRDISYEQYF
TGTGCCAGCAGCTCCCGGGACATCTCCTACGAGCAGTACTTC
>.|14|TRBJ1-1|TRBV5-1|.
CASSLVSGNTEAFF
TGCGCCAGCAGCTTGGTGTCAGGGAACACTGAAGCTTTCTTT
>.|12|TRBJ2-3|TRBV5-6|.
CASSLVGDTQYF
TGTGCCAGCAGCTTGGTAGGGGATACGCAGTATTTT
>.|14|TRBJ2-5|TRBV5-1|once
CASSLAPGQETQYF
TGCGCCAGCAGCTTGGCCCCAGGTCAAGAGACCCAGTACTTC
>.|15|TRBJ1-6|TRBV28|.
CASSSSTTLDSPLHF
TGTGCCAGCAGTTCCTCGACCACATTGGATTCACCCCTCCACTTT
>.|16|TRBJ2-3|TRBV5-1|once
CASSLAYGGLTDTQYF
TGCGCCAGCAGCTTGGCTTACGGGGGCCTCACAGATACGCAGTATTTT
>TRBD1|15|TRBJ1-3|TRBV27|.
CASSLDRGRGNTIYF
TGTGCCAGCAGTTTAGACAGGGGGCGAGGAAACACCATATATTTT
>.|14|TRBJ2-7|TRBV19|few
CASSITGTAGEQYF
TGTGCCAGTAGTATAACCGGGACCGCTGGGGAGCAGTACTTC
>.|15|TRBJ1-5|TRBV4-1|.
CASSQGPAAYQPQHF
TGCGCCAGCAGCCAAGGGCCGGCAGCCTATCAGCCCCAGCATTTT
>.|13|TRBJ1-6|TRBV6-5|.
CASSYDFNSPLHF
TGTGCCAGCAGTTACGATTTTAATTCACCCCTCCACTTT
>.|11|TRBJ2-5|TRBV14|.
CASSQKGRWDF
TGTGCCAGCAGCCAAAAAGGTCGATGGGACTTC
>.|17|TRBJ1-4|TRBV30|.
CAWSPLTPGAENEKLFF
TGTGCCTGGAGTCCATTGACGCCGGGGGCGGAGAATGAAAAACTGTTTTTT
>.|15|TRBJ2-1|TRBV5-6|.
CASSLGVVWNNEQFF
TGTGCCAGCAGCTTGGGGGTTGTGTGGAACAATGAGCAGTTCTTC
>.|15|TRBJ1-4|TRBV30|.
CAWSGRLGMGEKLFF
TGTGCCTGGAGTGGTCGGTTAGGGATGGGTGAAAAACTGTTTTTT
>.|16|TRBJ1-4|TRBV9|few
CASSVGLSGANEKLFF
TGTGCCAGCAGCGTAGGACTTTCTGGGGCTAATGAAAAACTGTTTTTT
>TRBD2|15|TRBJ2-2|TRBV5-1|.
CASRLAGGNTGELFF
TGCGCCAGCAGACTAGCGGGGGGTAACACCGGGGAGCTGTTTTTT
>.|15|TRBJ2-7|TRBV7-6|.
CASVIPGDRTYEQYF
TGTGCCAGCGTAATCCCGGGGGACAGAACCTACGAGCAGTACTTC
>.|14|TRBJ2-7|TRBV6-1|.
CASSFIFPGTEQYF
TGTGCCAGCAGTTTCATTTTTCCAGGGACCGAGCAGTACTTC
>.|15|TRBJ1-2|TRBV7-2|.
CASSLVRMGNYGYTF
TGTGCCAGCAGCTTAGTCAGGATGGGCAACTATGGCTACACCTTC
>.|11|TRBJ2-5|TRBV20-1|.
CSARELETQYF
TGCAGTGCTAGAGAGCTGGAGACCCAGTACTTC
>.|14|TRBJ1-2|TRBV27|.
CASSPSTVIYGYTF
TGTGCCAGCAGTCCGTCGACAGTCATCTATGGCTACACCTTC
>TRBD1|16|TRBJ2-5|TRBV7-9|.
CASTLGDRGTKETQYF
TGTGCCAGCACCCTGGGGGACAGGGGTACTAAAGAGACCCAGTACTTC
>.|13|TRBJ2-7|TRBV5-4|few
CASSHLTGNEQYF
TGTGCCAGCAGCCACCTGACAGGAAACGAGCAGTACTTC
>.|12|TRBJ2-5|TRBV5-1|.
CASRTDRETQYF
TGCGCCAGCAGAACGGACCGTGAGACCCAGTACTTC
>.|14|TRBJ1-4|TRBV5-1|.
CASSSGTKNEKLFF
TGCGCCAGCAGTTCCGGGACCAAAAATGAAAAACTGTTTTTT
>.|14|TRBJ2-5|TRBV5-1|.
CASSDLQGWETQYF
TGCGCCAGCAGCGATCTACAGGGTTGGGAGACCCAGTACTTC
>.|15|TRBJ2-7|TRBV7-9|few
CASSFRDWGSYEQYF
TGTGCCAGCAGCTTTCGGGACTGGGGGTCCTACGAGCAGTACTTC
>.|17|TRBJ2-3|TRBV5-1|.
CASSLDLAGGSTDTQYF
TGCGCCAGCAGCTTGGACCTAGCAGGGGGGTCGACAGATACGCAGTATTTT
>.|12|TRBJ1-1|TRBV28|.
CASSFRGAEAFF
TGTGCCAGCAGTTTTCGGGGGGCTGAAGCTTTCTTT
>TRBD2|16|TRBJ2-5|TRBV9|.
CASSVAAGGRQETQYF
TGTGCCAGCAGCGTAGCAGCGGGGGGTCGCCAAGAGACCCAGTACTTC
>.|16|TRBJ2-7|TRBV4-1|.
CASSQDDRSHSYEQYF
TGCGCCAGCAGCCAAGACGACAGGAGCCACTCCTACGAGCAGTACTTC
>TRBD2|18|TRBJ2-3|TRBV7-2|.
CASSIMSVGGLPTDTQYF
TGTGCCAGCAGCATTATGTCAGTCGGGGGACTACCCACAGATACGCAGTATTTT
>.|15|TRBJ1-1|TRBV5-1|few
CASSSSGDTATEAFF
TGCGCCAGCAGCTCCAGTGGGGACACCGCCACTGAAGCTTTCTTT
>.|15|TRBJ1-1|TRBV2|.
CASSEAALSWTEAFF
TGTGCCAGCAGTGAAGCCGCGCTTTCGTGGACTGAAGCTTTCTTT
>.|13|TRBJ2-7|TRBV28|.
CASSFRAPYEQYF
TGTGCCAGCAGTTTCAGGGCCCCCTACGAGCAGTACTTC
>.|18|TRBJ1-2|TRBV19|.
CASSIDLFRREHNYGYTF
TGTGCCAGTAGTATAGATCTATTCCGGCGGGAGCATAACTATGGCTACACCTTC
>TRBD1|15|TRBJ1-1|TRBV5-1|.
CASSWGLQGATEAFF
TGCGCCAGCAGCTGGGGATTACAGGGGGCCACTGAAGCTTTCTTT
>.|13|TRBJ2-7|TRBV21-1|.
CASSKALRGEQYF
TGTGCCAGCAGCAAAGCGCTTAGGGGCGAGCAGTACTTC
>TRBD1|14|TRBJ1-5|TRBV6-4|.
CASRGDSPMKPQHF
TGTGCCAGCAGGGGGGACAGTCCTATGAAGCCCCAGCATTTT
>TRBD1|15|TRBJ2-3|TRBV7-9|once
CASKLRDRVTDTQYF
TGTGCCAGCAAACTCCGGGACAGGGTAACAGATACGCAGTATTTT
>TRBD1|14|TRBJ1-2|TRBV19|.
CASSRGQGGYGYTF
TGTGCCAGTAGTAGAGGACAGGGGGGCTATGGCTACACCTTC
>TRBD1|15|TRBJ1-6|TRBV7-9|few
CASSLGGGGHSPLHF
TGTGCCAGCAGCTTAGGGGGAGGGGGCCATTCACCCCTCCACTTT
>TRBD1|15|TRBJ1-2|TRBV6-5|.
CASSSIRTGLYGYTF
TGTGCCAGCAGTTCTATACGGACAGGGCTCTATGGCTACACCTTC
>.|18|TRBJ2-1|TRBV2|.
CASSEGIPLGNPRNEQFF
TGTGCCAGCAGTGAAGGAATTCCTCTAGGAAACCCCAGAAATGAGCAGTTCTTC
>.|13|TRBJ1-5|TRBV18|.
CASSPIQGQPQHF
TGTGCCAGCTCACCAATCCAGGGGCAGCCCCAGCATTTT
>.|13|TRBJ1-1|TRBV18|.
CASSWNKQNEAFF
TGTGCCAGCTCCTGGAACAAGCAGAATGAAGCTTTCTTT
>.|15|TRBJ2-5|TRBV6-5|large
CASTSLQMTAQTQYF
TGTGCCAGCACCTCCCTTCAAATGACGGCCCAGACCCAGTACTTC
>TRBD1|14|TRBJ1-1|TRBV5-1|.
CASSLRGQATEAFF
TGCGCCAGCAGCCTTCGGGGACAGGCCACTGAAGCTTTCTTT
>TRBD2|19|TRBJ2-1|TRBV19|.
CASSSVGAGRGSSYNEQFF
TGTGCCAGTAGTAGTGTAGGAGCGGGGCGGGGAAGCTCCTACAATGAGCAGTTCTTC